This entry describes one T cell receptor beta chain. The target antigen is unknown. This entry belongs to a study of cytomegalovirus exposure and HLA in healthy donors. Study-wide results and caveats: One variant, a missense change in DCLRE1C, was linked in a later analysis to TCR beta V- and J-gene trimming. Of the V segments, some could not be distinguished, including TRBV6-2 and TRBV6-3, and were excluded. Presence/absence results assume similar sequencing depth per donor, which may not hold. Judged likely to be a sequencing artifact was a cluster of highly shared sequence variants.

V lost 6 bases to trimming and J lost 0 bases, with 13 bases between them. CDR3 length: 14 residues. CDR1 and CDR2 (germline): SGHTS, YDEGEE. PCR involved 60 Vbeta and 13 Jbeta primers. TCRdb's copy holds only in-frame clones and misses some; the assay was immunoSEQ multiplex PCR. The sample records about 130,000 clones, approximately 61% being singletons. This receptor was identified in a human donor in good health. Sequencing was performed on PBMCs. The chain has TRBV5-8 and TRBJ2-7, with D maybe TRBD1 (5 bases). In DNA form, the CDR3 reads TGTGCCAGCACCCTGGGGCTGATCTCCTACGAGCAGTACTTC. Encoded protein: CASTLGLISYEQYF.